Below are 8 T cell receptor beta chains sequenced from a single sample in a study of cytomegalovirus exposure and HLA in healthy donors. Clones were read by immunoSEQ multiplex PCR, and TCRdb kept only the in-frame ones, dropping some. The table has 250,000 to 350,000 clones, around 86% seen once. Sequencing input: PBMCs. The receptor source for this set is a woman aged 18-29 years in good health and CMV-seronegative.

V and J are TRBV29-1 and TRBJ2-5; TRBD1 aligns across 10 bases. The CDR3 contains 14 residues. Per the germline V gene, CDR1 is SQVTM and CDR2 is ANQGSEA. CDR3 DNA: TGCAGTGGAACGACCGGGACAGGGGTGGAGACCCAGTACTTC. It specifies CSGTTGTGVETQYF.

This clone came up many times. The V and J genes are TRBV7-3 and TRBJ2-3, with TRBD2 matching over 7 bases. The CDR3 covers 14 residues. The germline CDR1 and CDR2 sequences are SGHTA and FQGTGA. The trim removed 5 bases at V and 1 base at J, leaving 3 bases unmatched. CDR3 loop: CASSALAGTDTQYF. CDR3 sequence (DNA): TGTGCCAGCAGCGCTCTAGCGGGCACAGATACGCAGTATTTT. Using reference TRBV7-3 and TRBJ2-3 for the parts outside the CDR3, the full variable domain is GAGVSQTPSNKVTEKGKYVELRCDPISGHTALYWYRQSLGQGPEFLIYFQGTGAADDSGLPNDRFFAVRPEGSVSTLKIQRTERGDSAVYLCASSALAGTDTQYFGPGTRLTVL.

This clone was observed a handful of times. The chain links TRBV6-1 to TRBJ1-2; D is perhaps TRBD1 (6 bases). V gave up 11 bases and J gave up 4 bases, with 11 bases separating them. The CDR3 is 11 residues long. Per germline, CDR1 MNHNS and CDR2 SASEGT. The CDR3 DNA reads TGTGCCGGCGGACAGAGCTATGGCTACACCTTC. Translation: CAGGQSYGYTF.

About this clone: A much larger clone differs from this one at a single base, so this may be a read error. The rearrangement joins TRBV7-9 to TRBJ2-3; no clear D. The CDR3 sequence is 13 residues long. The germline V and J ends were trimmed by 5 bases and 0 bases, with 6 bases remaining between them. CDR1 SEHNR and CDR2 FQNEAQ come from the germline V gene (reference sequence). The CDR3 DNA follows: TGTGCCAGCAGCCCCCCTAGCACAGATACGCAGTATTTT. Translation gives CASSPPSTDTQYF.

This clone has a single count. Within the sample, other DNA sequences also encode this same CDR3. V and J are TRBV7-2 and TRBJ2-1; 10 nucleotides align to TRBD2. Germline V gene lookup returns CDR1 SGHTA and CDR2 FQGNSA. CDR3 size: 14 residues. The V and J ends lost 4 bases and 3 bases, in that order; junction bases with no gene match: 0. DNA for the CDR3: TGTGCCAGCAGCTGGACTAGCGGCTACAATGAGCAGTTCTTC. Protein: CASSWTSGYNEQFF.

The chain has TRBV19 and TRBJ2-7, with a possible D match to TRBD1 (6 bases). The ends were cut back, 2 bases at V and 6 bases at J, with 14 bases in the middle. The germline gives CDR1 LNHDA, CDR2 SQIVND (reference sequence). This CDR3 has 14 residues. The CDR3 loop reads CASSIQGHVGEQYF. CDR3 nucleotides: TGTGCCAGTAGTATACAGGGACATGTCGGCGAGCAGTACTTC.

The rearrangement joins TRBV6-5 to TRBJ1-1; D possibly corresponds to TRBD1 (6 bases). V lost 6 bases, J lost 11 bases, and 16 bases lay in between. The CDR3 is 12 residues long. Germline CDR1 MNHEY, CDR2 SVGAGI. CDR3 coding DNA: TGTGCCAGCAGCCAACCAGGGGCTCGGGCTTTCTTT. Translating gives CASSQPGARAFF.

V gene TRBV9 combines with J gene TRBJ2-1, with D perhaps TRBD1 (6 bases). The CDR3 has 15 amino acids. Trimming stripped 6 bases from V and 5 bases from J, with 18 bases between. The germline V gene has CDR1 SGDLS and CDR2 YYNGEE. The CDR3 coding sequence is TGTGCCAGCACCCGAGTCCCTGCAGGGGACAATGAGCAGTTCTTC. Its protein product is CASTRVPAGDNEQFF.